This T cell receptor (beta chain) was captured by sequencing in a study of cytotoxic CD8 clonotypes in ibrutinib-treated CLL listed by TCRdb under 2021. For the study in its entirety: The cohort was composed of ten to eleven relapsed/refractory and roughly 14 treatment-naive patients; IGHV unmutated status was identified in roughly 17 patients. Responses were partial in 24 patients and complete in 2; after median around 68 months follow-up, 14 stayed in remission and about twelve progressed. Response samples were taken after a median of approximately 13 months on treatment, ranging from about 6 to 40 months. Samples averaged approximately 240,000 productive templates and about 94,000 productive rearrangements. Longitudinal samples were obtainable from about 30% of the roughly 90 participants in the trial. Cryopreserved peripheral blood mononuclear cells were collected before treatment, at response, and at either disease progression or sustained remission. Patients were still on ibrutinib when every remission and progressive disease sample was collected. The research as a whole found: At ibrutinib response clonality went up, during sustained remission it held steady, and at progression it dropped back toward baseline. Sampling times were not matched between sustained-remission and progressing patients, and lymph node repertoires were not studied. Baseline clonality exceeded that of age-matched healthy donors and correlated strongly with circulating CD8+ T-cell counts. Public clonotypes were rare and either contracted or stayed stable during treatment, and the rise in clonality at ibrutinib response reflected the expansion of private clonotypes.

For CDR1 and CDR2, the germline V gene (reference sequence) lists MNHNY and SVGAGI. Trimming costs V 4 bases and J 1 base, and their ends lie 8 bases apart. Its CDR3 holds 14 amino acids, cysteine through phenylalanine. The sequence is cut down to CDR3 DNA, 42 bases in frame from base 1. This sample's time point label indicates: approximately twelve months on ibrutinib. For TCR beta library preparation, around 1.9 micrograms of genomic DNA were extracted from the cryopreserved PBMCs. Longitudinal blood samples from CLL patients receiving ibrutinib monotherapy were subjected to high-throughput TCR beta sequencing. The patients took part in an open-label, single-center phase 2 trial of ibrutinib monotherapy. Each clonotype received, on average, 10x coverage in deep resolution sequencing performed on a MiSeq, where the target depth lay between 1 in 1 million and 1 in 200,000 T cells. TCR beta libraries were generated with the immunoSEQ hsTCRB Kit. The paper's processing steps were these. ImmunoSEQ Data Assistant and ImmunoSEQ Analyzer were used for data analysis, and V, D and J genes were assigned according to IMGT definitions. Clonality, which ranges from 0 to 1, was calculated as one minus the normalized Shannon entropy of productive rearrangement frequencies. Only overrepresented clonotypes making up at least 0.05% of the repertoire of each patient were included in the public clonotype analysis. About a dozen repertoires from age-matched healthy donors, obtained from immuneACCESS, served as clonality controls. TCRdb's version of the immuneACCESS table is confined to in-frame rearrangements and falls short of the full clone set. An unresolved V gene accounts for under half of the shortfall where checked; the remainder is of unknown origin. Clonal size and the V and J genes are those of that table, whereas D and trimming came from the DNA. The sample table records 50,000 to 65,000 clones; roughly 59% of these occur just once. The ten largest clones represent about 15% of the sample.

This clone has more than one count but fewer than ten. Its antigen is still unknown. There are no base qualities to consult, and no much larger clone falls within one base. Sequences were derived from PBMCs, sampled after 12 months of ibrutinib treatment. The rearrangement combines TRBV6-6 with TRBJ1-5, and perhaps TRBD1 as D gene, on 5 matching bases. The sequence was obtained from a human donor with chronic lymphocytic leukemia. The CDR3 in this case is CASSSTVSNQPQHF. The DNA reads TGTGCCAGCAGTTCGACAGTCAGCAATCAGCCCCAGCATTTT.